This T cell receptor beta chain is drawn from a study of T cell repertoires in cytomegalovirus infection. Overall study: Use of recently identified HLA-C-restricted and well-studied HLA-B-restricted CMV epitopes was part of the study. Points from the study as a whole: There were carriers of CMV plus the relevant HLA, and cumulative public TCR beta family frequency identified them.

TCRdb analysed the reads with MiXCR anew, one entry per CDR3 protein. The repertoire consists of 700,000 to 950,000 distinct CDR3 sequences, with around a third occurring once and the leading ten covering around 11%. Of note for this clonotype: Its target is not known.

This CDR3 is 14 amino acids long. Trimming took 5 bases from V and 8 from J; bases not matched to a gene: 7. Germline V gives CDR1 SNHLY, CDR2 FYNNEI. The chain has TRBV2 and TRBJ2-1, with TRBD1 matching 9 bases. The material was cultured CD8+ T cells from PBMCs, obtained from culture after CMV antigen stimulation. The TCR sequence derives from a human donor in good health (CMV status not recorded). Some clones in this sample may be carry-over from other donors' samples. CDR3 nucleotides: TGTGCCAGCAGTCCCGGGACAGGGCTCGATGAGCAGTTCTTC. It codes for CASSPGTGLDEQFF. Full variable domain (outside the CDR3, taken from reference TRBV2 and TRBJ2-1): EPEVTQTPSHQVTQMGQEVILRCVPISNHLYFYWYRQILGQKVEFLVSFYNNEISEKSEIFDDQFSVERPDGSNFTLKIRSTKLEDSAMYFCASSPGTGLDEQFFGPGTRLTVL.